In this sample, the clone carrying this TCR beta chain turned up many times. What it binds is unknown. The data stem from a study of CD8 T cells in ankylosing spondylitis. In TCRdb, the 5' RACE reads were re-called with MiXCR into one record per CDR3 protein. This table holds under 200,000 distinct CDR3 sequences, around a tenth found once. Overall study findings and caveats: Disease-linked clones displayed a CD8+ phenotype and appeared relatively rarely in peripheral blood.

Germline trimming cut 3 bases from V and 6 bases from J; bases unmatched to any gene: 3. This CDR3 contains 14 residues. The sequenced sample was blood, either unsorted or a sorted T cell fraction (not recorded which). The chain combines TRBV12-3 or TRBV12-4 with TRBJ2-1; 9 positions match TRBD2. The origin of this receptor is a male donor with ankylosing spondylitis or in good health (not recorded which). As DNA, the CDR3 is TGTGCCAGCAGTTTGGCTAGCGGGACCAATGAGCAGTTCTTC. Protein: CASSLASGTNEQFF.